This T cell receptor (beta chain) was found in a study of T-cell memory formation after mild COVID-19 (dated by TCRdb to about 2021). Some background on the complete study: TCR sequence clusters from the two donors were found to be largely donor specific. Longitudinal TCRalpha and TCRbeta repertoire sequencing tracked T-cell clones expanding and contracting after mild COVID-19 in two donors. Two young, previously healthy adult volunteers made up the cohort, one male and one female. Here is what the overall study found, with its caveats: The study covered only a couple of mild cases, and larger cohorts including severe cases with pre-infection samples were considered necessary. SARS-CoV-2 specificity of the second-wave clones peaking on day 37 was not confirmed. Clones contracting from day 15 to 85 had balanced CD4/CD8 phenotypes, while a second wave expanding from day 15 to 37 was biased towards CD4+. Contracting CD4+ clones appeared mostly in the CM and EM memory subsets, whereas CD8+ clones were enriched in EMRA. The detection of some responding clones in pre-infection memory suggests that pre-existing cross-reactive memory T cells joined the SARS-CoV-2 response.

Reads for this sample came from an Illumina NovaSeq 6000. cDNA libraries for TCRalpha and TCRbeta were prepared by 5'RACE using constant-segment primers, with sample barcodes and unique molecular identifiers added. RNA was extracted from every sample with Trizol reagent. Libraries were amplified in two PCR steps, with a second sample barcode and Illumina TruSeq adapters added in the second step. The libraries were sequenced on an Illumina NovaSeq using 2 x 150 bp paired-end reads. In the source study's methods: Reads were demultiplexed and collapsed into UMI-guided consensus sequences with migec v1.2.7. Using mixcr v2.1.11, UMI consensuses were aligned to TRA and TRB V and J templates and then assembled into clonotypes. Expanded or contracted clonotypes were those called significant by both edgeR and NoisET, with noise models trained on biological replicates. For edgeR calls, a false discovery rate-adjusted p below 0.01 and a log2 fold-change threshold of 1 were applied. As an exploratory analysis of dynamics, max-normalized trajectories of the 1000 most abundant clonotypes were examined with PCA combined with hierarchical clustering. The CD4 or CD8 phenotype of responding clones was assigned using the separately sequenced CD4+ and CD8+ repertoires. The raw public data were reprocessed by TCRdb itself: fastp quality trimming at Q25, MiXCR clonotype calling, in-frame beta chains only. Rows with one shared CDR3 protein collapse into an entry with the most common genes and DNA. For this entry, the V and J calls and clone size follow TCRdb and not the study's own pipeline. The sample profile shows hundreds of thousands of distinct CDR3 sequences; about a fifth of them were found once. The biggest ten clones account for under 8.5% of the sample.

PBMCs were isolated by Ficoll-Paque density gradient centrifugation. This clonotype was seen a few times. Its target antigen remains unknown. The sample holds no much larger clone one base away, and base qualities are not on file. Measured from the cysteine to the phenylalanine, the CDR3 is 15 residues long. The CDR3 DNA has 45 bases and is translated from base 1. In the germline V gene (reference sequence), CDR1 corresponds to SEHNR and CDR2 to FQNEAQ. Trimming at the junction amounts to 4 bases on V and 6 bases on J, and the germline ends lie 17 bases apart. The rearrangement joined TRBV7-9 to TRBJ2-3; the D gene lacks a confident call. The sequence was obtained from an adult woman who had mild COVID-19 (a few samples of this study predate the infection). The sample titles of this study are shuffled in the database, so cell type and time point are left out; the donor was told from shared clones. The sequenced sample was PBMCs or a T cell subset sorted from them (not recorded which). The CDR3 protein sequence reads: CASSSHGKAWDTQYF. The nucleotide sequence reads as follows: TGTGCCAGCAGCTCCCACGGCAAAGCATGGGATACGCAGTATTTT.